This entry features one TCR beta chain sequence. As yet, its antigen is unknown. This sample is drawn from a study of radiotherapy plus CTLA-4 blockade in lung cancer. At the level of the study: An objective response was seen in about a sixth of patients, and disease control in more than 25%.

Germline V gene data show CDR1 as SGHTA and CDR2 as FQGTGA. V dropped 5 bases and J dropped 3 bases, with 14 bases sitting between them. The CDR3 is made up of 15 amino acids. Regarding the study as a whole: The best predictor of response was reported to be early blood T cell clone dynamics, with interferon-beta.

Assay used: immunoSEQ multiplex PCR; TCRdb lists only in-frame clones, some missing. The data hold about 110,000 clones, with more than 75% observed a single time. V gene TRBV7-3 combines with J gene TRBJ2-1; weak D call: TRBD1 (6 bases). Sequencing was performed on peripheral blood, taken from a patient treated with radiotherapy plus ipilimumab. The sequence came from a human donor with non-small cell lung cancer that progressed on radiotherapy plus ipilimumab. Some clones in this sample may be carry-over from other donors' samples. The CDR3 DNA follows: TGTGCCAGCAGCCCGGGGTCACAGGGCTACAATGAGCAGTTCTTC. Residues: CASSPGSQGYNEQFF.